A single sample gave rise to the 11 T cell receptor beta chains below, sequenced in a study of blood T cell repertoires in COVID-19 (dated by TCRdb to about 2020). Library creation used the immunoSEQ multiplex PCR assay. TCRdb's version of the immuneACCESS table is confined to in-frame rearrangements and falls short of the full clone set. An unresolved V gene accounts for under half of the shortfall where checked; the remainder is of unknown origin. This sample is represented by 120,000 to 150,000 clones; 70% to 90% of them were singletons. The ten largest clones add up to approximately 12% of the sample. Material: peripheral blood. Every receptor here comes from a man aged 55 to 70 with active or convalescent COVID-19.

J is TRBJ1-1 and V is TRBV6-1, with TRBD1 matching over 9 bases. CDR1 and CDR2 from the germline V gene are MNHNS and SASEGT. With V trimmed by 4 bases and J by 2 bases, 8 bases remained unmatched. This CDR3 contains 16 residues. CDR3 DNA: TGTGCCAGCAGTGCCCGACAGGGGGGGAGAAACACTGAAGCTTTCTTT. Translating it yields CASSARQGGRNTEAFF.

The V call is TRBV6-5, the J call TRBJ2-5; 13 bases fit TRBD2. Losses at the gene ends were 6 bases for V and 4 bases for J; bases not matched to a gene: 5. The germline V gene encodes CDR1 MNHEY and CDR2 SVGAGI. The CDR3 extends over 15 amino acids. The CDR3 DNA follows: TGTGCCAGCAGCGGGGGGACTAGCGGGATAGAGACCCAGTACTTC. Residues: CASSGGTSGIETQYF.

This clone was found a few times. The chain combines TRBV11-3 with TRBJ2-1; TRBD1 matches 7 bases. Germline V lookup: CDR1 SGHNT, CDR2 YENEEA. V lost 1 base to trimming and J lost 6 bases; unmatched junction nucleotides: 9. This CDR3 is 16 amino acids long. The CDR3, as DNA: TGTGCCAGCAGCTTAGCTGGGACAGTGGCCCGCAATGAGCAGTTCTTC. This codes for CASSLAGTVARNEQFF.

The chain is built from TRBV28 and TRBJ2-7; D might be TRBD2 (6 bases). V was cut by 8 bases and J by 7 bases, with 18 bases left in between. The CDR3 spans 13 residues. Germline CDR1 reads MDHEN; CDR2 reads SYDVKM. CDR3: CASLQDPGREQYF. In DNA, the CDR3 is TGTGCCAGCCTCCAAGACCCGGGGAGGGAGCAGTACTTC.

The J gene is TRBJ2-5, the V gene TRBV5-1; the D gene is possibly TRBD2 (5 bases). Germline CDR1 is SGHRS and CDR2 is YFSETQ. The CDR3 extends over 16 amino acids. V was pared by 1 base and J by 1 base, with 14 bases between. CDR3: CASSLSSPAIQETQYF. The DNA for the CDR3 is TGCGCCAGCAGCTTGTCTAGCCCCGCGATCCAAGAGACCCAGTACTTC.

This rearrangement joins TRBV29-1 to TRBJ2-7, with a weak D call TRBD2 (5 bases). The CDR3 length is 12 residues. With 1 base removed from V and 6 bases from J, the gap between germline ends came to 10 bases. Germline CDR1 is SQVTM and CDR2 is ANQGSEA. The CDR3 spells CSVEGGVGEQYF. CDR3 sequence (DNA): TGCAGCGTTGAAGGGGGAGTGGGCGAGCAGTACTTC.

The rearrangement joins TRBV2 to TRBJ2-1, with 16 bases matching TRBD2. The CDR3 contains 14 residues. With 7 bases clipped from V and 8 bases from J, the junction kept 2 bases outside the gene matches. In germline, CDR1 is SNHLY, CDR2 FYNNEI. The CDR3 sequence is CASKGLAGGDEQFF. CDR3 sequence (DNA): TGTGCCAGCAAGGGACTAGCGGGAGGGGATGAGCAGTTCTTC. Using reference TRBV2 and TRBJ2-1 for the parts outside the CDR3, the full variable domain is EPEVTQTPSHQVTQMGQEVILRCVPISNHLYFYWYRQILGQKVEFLVSFYNNEISEKSEIFDDQFSVERPDGSNFTLKIRSTKLEDSAMYFCASKGLAGGDEQFFGPGTRLTVL.

The table lists this clone with a few counts. The rearrangement uses TRBV9 and TRBJ2-7; weak D call: TRBD2 (5 bases). The germline V gene encodes CDR1 SGDLS and CDR2 YYNGEE. Between the trimmed V and J ends, which lost 4 bases and 0 bases, there was a span of 17 bases. CDR3 size: 16 residues. CDR3 coding DNA: TGTGCCAGCAGCCCAGACCGGAGGAGGAGCTCCTACGAGCAGTACTTC. This encodes CASSPDRRRSSYEQYF. Drawing the rest from reference TRBV9 and TRBJ2-7, the complete variable domain is DSGVTQTPKHLITATGQRVTLRCSPRSGDLSVYWYQQSLDQGLQFLIQYYNGEERAKGNILERFSAQQFPDLHSELNLSSLELGDSALYFCASSPDRRRSSYEQYFGPGTRLTVT.

This chain links TRBV19 with TRBJ2-5, with D tentatively TRBD2 (5 bases). Trimming took 9 bases from V and 2 from J, leaving 19 bases between them. This CDR3 has 15 amino acids. Germline values: CDR1 LNHDA, CDR2 SQIVND (reference sequence). The CDR3 spells CASNSFEGAQETQYF. The DNA of the CDR3 is TGTGCCAGCAACTCCTTTGAGGGAGCGCAAGAGACCCAGTACTTC.

The V and J genes are TRBV28 and TRBJ2-7, with a weak D call TRBD1 (9 bases). The ends were cut back, 4 bases at V and 5 bases at J, with 18 bases in the middle. Germline V gene data show CDR1 as MDHEN and CDR2 as SYDVKM. The CDR3 contains 15 residues. The CDR3 loop reads CASSSGGTGTDEQYF. DNA of the CDR3: TGTGCCAGCAGTTCGGGGGGGACAGGGACGGACGAGCAGTACTTC.

The V and J genes are TRBV19 and TRBJ2-1, with unresolved D. V lost 1 base to trimming and J lost 6 bases, with 7 bases between them. The CDR3 totals 13 residues. The V gene's germline CDR1 is LNHDA and CDR2 SQIVND (reference sequence). The CDR3: CASSIGYINEQFF. Written as DNA, the CDR3 is TGTGCCAGTAGTATAGGGTACATCAATGAGCAGTTCTTC.